One and the same sample provided the 8 T cell receptor beta chains below, sequenced in a study of blood T cell repertoires in COVID-19. Repertoires were generated with immunoSEQ multiplex PCR, while TCRdb's copy carries only in-frame clones and drops some. The sample consists of about 30,000 clones, more than 75% of them appearing once. Input material: peripheral blood. The receptors derive from a woman between 70 and 85 years old with acute or convalescent COVID-19.

This rearrangement joins TRBV29-1 to TRBJ2-7, with 9 bases identical to TRBD1. After removal of 7 bases from V and 1 base from J, the junction contained 17 bases not matched to a gene. The CDR3 spans 17 residues. From germline, CDR1 is SQVTM and CDR2 ANQGSEA. CDR3 nucleotides: TGCAGCGCCTCCAACCTCCCGGGACAGGGAGGGTCCTACGAGCAGTACTTC. Translation gives CSASNLPGQGGSYEQYF.

This clone appeared a single time. The CDR3 bases are TGTGCCAGCAGCTTGGCACAGTCCTACAATGAGCAGTTCTTC. Translating gives CASSLAQSYNEQFF. This chain links TRBV5-8 with TRBJ2-1; no reliable D call. The CDR3 loop spans 14 amino acids. The germline V gene has CDR1 SGHTS and CDR2 YDEGEE. V lost 0 bases, J lost 1 base, and 5 bases lay in between.

The chain joins TRBV5-6 to TRBJ2-3; TRBD2 matches 13 bases. The CDR3 consists of 19 residues. Germline V gene sequence: CDR1 SGHDT, CDR2 YYEEEE. The ends lost 2 bases at V and 0 bases at J; junction bases unmatched: 9. CDR3 protein: CASSLMTSGGSTSTDTQYF. CDR3 coding DNA: TGTGCCAGCAGCTTAATGACTAGCGGGGGGAGTACTAGCACAGATACGCAGTATTTT. Variable domain in full (rest from reference TRBV5-6 and TRBJ2-3): DAGVTQSPTHLIKTRGQQVTLRCSPKSGHDTVSWYQQALGQGPQFIFQYYEEEERQRGNFPDRFSGHQFPNYSSELNVNALLLGDSALYLCASSLMTSGGSTSTDTQYFGPGTRLTVL.

V usage is TRBV9 and J usage is TRBJ2-7, with D possibly being TRBD1 (5 bases). The CDR3 extends over 16 amino acids. V was clipped by 4 bases and J by 0 bases, with 17 bases between them. Germline V gives CDR1 SGDLS, CDR2 YYNGEE. In DNA form, the CDR3 reads TGTGCCAGCAGCCTGACCGACAGTTATTTCTCCTACGAGCAGTACTTC. This gives the protein CASSLTDSYFSYEQYF. Filled out from reference TRBV9 and TRBJ2-7, the complete variable domain reads DSGVTQTPKHLITATGQRVTLRCSPRSGDLSVYWYQQSLDQGLQFLIQYYNGEERAKGNILERFSAQQFPDLHSELNLSSLELGDSALYFCASSLTDSYFSYEQYFGPGTRLTVT.

The chain recombines TRBV6-5 with TRBJ2-5; possibly TRBD1 for D (5 bases). V dropped 2 bases and J dropped 1 base, with 14 bases sitting between them. This CDR3 region has 16 residues. The V gene's germline CDR1 is MNHEY and CDR2 SVGAGI. Here the CDR3 reads CASSYDVGVGQETQYF. The CDR3 DNA follows: TGTGCCAGCAGTTACGATGTAGGGGTTGGCCAAGAGACCCAGTACTTC.

The chain couples TRBV28 to TRBJ1-1; D unclear. The CDR3 sequence is 13 residues long. Trimming pared 6 bases from V and 1 base from J, leaving 9 bases between. Germline V gene sequence: CDR1 MDHEN, CDR2 SYDVKM. CDR3 sequence: CASRINRNTEAFF. The DNA for the CDR3 is TGTGCCAGCAGAATAAACAGGAACACTGAAGCTTTCTTT.

A few counts support this clone. J is TRBJ1-4 and V is TRBV5-1; 9 nucleotides align to TRBD1. The germline V gene has CDR1 SGHRS and CDR2 YFSETQ. CDR3 size: 14 residues. V was pared by 2 bases and J by 8 bases, with 4 bases of the junction left unmatched. The CDR3 protein is CASSLRQGGEKLFF. The CDR3 nucleotides are TGCGCCAGCAGCTTACGACAGGGGGGCGAAAAACTGTTTTTT.

This chain joins TRBV6-5 and TRBJ1-4; the D gene is possibly TRBD1 (5 bases). Germline V lookup: CDR1 MNHEY, CDR2 SVGAGI. V lost 2 bases and J lost 8, with 12 bases in between. The length of the CDR3 is 14 residues. CDR3 amino acids: CASSYRDGGEKLFF. CDR3 in DNA: TGTGCCAGCAGTTACCGAGACGGGGGGGAAAAACTGTTTTTT.